The sequence of this T cell receptor beta chain was determined in a study of T-cell reconstitution after alpha-beta-depleted transplantation in children. Researchers prepared the TCRbeta library using unique molecular identifiers, the study reports. A single record per CDR3 protein comes from TCRdb applying MiXCR to the PCR reads. The sample records under 450,000 distinct CDR3 sequences, roughly 16% being singletons. Findings and caveats of the study: Several hundred rapidly expanded clones from non-depleted graft cells reportedly supplied alpha-beta T cells about two months post-transplant.

For this clonotype: No antigen is known for it.

V was clipped by 5 bases and J by 2 bases, with 8 bases between them. CDR3 length: 13 amino acids. Germline assignment: CDR1 LGHDT and CDR2 YNNKEL (reference sequence). The sequenced sample was PBMCs, mostly from graft donor cells, obtained 360 days after TCRalphabeta/CD19-depleted stem cell transplant. This TCR was recovered from a boy in the first two years of life who had a stem cell transplant for Wiskott-Aldrich syndrome, so the T cells may come from the graft donor. The chain uses TRBV3-1 and TRBJ2-3; tentatively, D is TRBD2 (5 bases). This CDR3 reads CASSNGLTDTQYF. The CDR3 DNA sequence: TGTGCCAGCAGCAACGGACTCACAGATACGCAGTATTTT.